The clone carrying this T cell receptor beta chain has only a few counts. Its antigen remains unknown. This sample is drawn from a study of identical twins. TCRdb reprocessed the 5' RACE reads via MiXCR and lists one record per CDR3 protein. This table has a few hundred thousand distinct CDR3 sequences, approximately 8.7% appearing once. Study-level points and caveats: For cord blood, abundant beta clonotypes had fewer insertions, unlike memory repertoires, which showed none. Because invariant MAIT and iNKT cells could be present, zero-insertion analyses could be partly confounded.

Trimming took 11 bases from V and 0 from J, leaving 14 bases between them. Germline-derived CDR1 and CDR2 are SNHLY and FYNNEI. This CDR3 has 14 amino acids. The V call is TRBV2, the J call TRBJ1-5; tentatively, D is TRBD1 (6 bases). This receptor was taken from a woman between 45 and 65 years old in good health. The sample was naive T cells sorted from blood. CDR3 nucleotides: TGTGCCGGCGGTTCAGGGGTTAGCAATCAGCCCCAGCATTTT. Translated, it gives CAGGSGVSNQPQHF.